Given below is one T cell receptor (beta chain) in context. Its antigen specificity is not known. No base quality information exists; no much larger clone differs at one position. Trimming costs V 6 bases and J 0 bases, and their ends lie 12 bases apart. From the cysteine through the phenylalanine, the CDR3 covers 15 amino acids. Left in the record is the CDR3 DNA by itself, 45 bases read in frame from the first base. Sequences MNHEY (CDR1) and SVGAGI (CDR2) are obtained from the germline V gene. These data originate in a study of T cell responses to AZD1222 COVID-19 vaccine (dated by TCRdb to the early 2020s). In terms of the full investigation: A total of 230 or so trial participants underwent TCR sequencing, of whom some 210 received two doses of AZD1222 and about 25 received two doses of the MenACWY control vaccine. Trial participants were enrolled into age subgroups of 18-55, 56-69 and 70-plus years, which contained about 160, 30 and 59 TCR-sequenced participants, respectively. Beyond this particular receptor, the publication reports: Most participants were white British and females outnumbered males, and the authors suggested that clonal diversity may have been underestimated. After two AZD1222 doses, spike-specific TCR breadth and depth were significantly higher than at day 0 and than in MenACWY recipients. CD4 TCRs associated with the vaccine covered the entire spike protein, and the dominant responses were in regions 160-218 and 743-854. The 56-69-year group was small, and its depth increase did not reach significance, likely because of low power. Because no samples from the day 14 peak response were available, repertoires could be characterized only after the peak T cell response. Conclusions about previously exposed vaccinees are limited, since just five to seven AZD1222 recipients were seropositive for SARS-CoV-2 at baseline. Reportedly, almost half of the unique spike-specific TCRs recognized epitopes lying outside the regions that are mutated in the B.1.351 and B.1.1.7 variants.

The CDR3 regions of human TCRbeta chains were subjected to immunosequencing. As for the original processing: Repertoire TCRs were checked for matches against a reference library of SARS-CoV-2-specific TCRs that had been generated using the MIRA antigen-specificity platform. Breadth was defined as the fraction of unique TCRs that were SARS-CoV-2-associated. Depth was defined as the fraction of total T cells that were SARS-CoV-2-associated. Each spike-specific TCR was assigned to its reactive spike region and to a CD4 or CD8 class using the MIRA data. Log10-transformed breadth and depth values were compared by one-way ANOVA with Sidak's multiple comparisons tests. As stored in TCRdb, this immuneACCESS dataset retains in-frame rearrangements with V and J assigned. A fraction of the clones does not appear; measured against another copy, unresolved V genes explain less than half of the discrepancy, and the remainder lacks a known reason. From that table come the V and J calls and clone size; the DNA was used to work out D and trimming. The sample records some 87,000 clones, under 95% of which are singletons. Of the sample, roughly 5% falls within the top ten clones.

The time point label, as the study defines it: baseline before first vaccination. In the paper's terms, the treatment or condition label means: meningococcal conjugate vaccine given as trial control. Vaccinee samples came from UK trials COV001 and COV002, including a single-blind randomized controlled phase 2/3 trial of AZD1222 (ChAdOx1 nCoV-19) in healthy adults. For TCRbeta chain sequencing, PBMC samples from trial participants were taken at day 0 and at day 28 after the second dose. The clonotype comes from an adult in good health. The source was peripheral blood, collected on day 0 of MenACWY control vaccination. The chain is assembled from TRBV6-5 and TRBJ1-5; the D gene cannot be resolved reliably. The sequenced DNA: TGTGCCAGCAGCGTAACCTCTAATAGCAATCAGCCCCAGCATTTT. Translated, this is CASSVTSNSNQPQHF.